This entry is about one T cell receptor (beta chain). This specimen belongs to a study of blood T cell repertoires in COVID-19. At the level of the study: Sources were T cells, B-cell-depleted T cells, or PBMCs; the material itself was cDNA or gDNA.

Sequencing was performed with immunoSEQ multiplex PCR; in TCRdb, only in-frame clones are kept and a portion is missing. The profile shows some 170,000 clones, approximately 88% of them singletons. The receptor was isolated from a woman aged 60-75 years who had recovered from COVID-19. The sequenced sample was peripheral blood.

The CDR3 DNA sequence: TGTGCCATCAGCGGGACAGGGGTGTACGAGCAGTACTTC. This codes for CAISGTGVYEQYF. The chain joins TRBV10-3 to TRBJ2-7; 10 bases match TRBD1. CDR1 and CDR2 (germline): ENHRY, SYGVKD. The J segment lost 4 bases and the V segment lost 6 bases, leaving 3 bases of the junction unmatched. There are 13 residues in the CDR3.